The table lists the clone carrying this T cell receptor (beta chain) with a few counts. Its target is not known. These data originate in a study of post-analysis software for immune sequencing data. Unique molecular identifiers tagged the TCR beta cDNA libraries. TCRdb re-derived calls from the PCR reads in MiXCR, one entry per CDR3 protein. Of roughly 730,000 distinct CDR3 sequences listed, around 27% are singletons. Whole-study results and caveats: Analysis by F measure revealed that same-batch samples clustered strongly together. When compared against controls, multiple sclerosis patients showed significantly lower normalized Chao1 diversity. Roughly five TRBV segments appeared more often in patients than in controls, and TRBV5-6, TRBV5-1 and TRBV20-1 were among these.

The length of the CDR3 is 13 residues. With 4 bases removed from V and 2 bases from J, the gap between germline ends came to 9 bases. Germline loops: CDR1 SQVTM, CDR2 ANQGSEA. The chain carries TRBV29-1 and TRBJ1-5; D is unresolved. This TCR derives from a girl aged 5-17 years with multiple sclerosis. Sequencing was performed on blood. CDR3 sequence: CSVGVGRNQPQHF. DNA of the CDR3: TGCAGCGTTGGAGTAGGCCGCAATCAGCCCCAGCATTTT. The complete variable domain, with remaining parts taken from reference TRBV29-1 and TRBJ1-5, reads SAVISQKPSRDICQRGTSLTIQCQVDSQVTMMFWYRQQPGQSLTLIATANQGSEATYESGFVIDKFPISRPNLTFSTLTVSNMSPEDSSIYLCSVGVGRNQPQHFGDGTRLSIL.